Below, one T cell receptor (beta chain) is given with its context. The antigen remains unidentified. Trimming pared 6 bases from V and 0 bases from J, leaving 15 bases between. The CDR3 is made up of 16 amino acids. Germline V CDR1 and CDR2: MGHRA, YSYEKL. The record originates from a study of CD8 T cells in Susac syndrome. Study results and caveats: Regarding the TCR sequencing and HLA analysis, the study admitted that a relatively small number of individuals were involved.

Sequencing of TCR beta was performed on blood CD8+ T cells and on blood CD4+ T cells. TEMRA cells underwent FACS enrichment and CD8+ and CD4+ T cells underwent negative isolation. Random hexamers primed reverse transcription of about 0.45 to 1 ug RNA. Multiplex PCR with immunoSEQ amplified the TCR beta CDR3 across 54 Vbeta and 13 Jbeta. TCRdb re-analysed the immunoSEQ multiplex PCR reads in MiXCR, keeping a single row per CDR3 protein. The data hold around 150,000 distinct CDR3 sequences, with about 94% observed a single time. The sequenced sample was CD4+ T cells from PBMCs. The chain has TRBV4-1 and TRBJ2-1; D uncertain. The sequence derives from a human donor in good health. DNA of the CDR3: TGCGCCAGCAGGGGCCGGACGACCAGCTCCTACAATGAGCAGTTCTTC. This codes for CASRGRTTSSYNEQFF.